Shown below are 4 T cell receptor beta chains from a single sample sequenced in a study of glioma-infiltrating T cells. Amplification of TCR alpha and beta CDR3 regions from RNA used iRepertoire nested multiplex PCR. TCRdb called the multiplex PCR reads again in MiXCR, with one record for every CDR3 protein. This sample has tens of thousands of distinct CDR3 sequences; about 40% occur once, and the top ten carry around two fifths. The sample taken for sequencing was glioma tissue, nonneoplastic brain tissue, or PBMCs (not recorded which). Source of these receptors: a human donor with low-grade glioma or glioblastoma, undergoing nonglioma brain surgery, or in good health (not recorded which).

This clonotype appeared many times. The chain recombines TRBV12-3 or TRBV12-4 with TRBJ2-3; TRBD1 agrees at 10 bases. J was trimmed by 4 bases and V by 8 bases; bases with no gene match: 3. This CDR3 contains 13 residues. This CDR3 reads CASLGTGADTQYF. For the CDR3, the DNA is TGTGCCAGCTTAGGGACAGGGGCAGATACGCAGTATTTT.

V gene TRBV29-1 combines with J gene TRBJ2-7, with TRBD1 identical over 9 bases. Losses at the gene ends were 3 bases for V and 6 bases for J; bases not matched to a gene: 9. This CDR3 comprises 14 residues. The germline gives CDR1 SQVTM, CDR2 ANQGSEA. The CDR3 sequence is CSVDYTGGRGEQYF. The CDR3 nucleotides read TGCAGCGTTGACTATACAGGGGGCCGCGGCGAGCAGTACTTC.

With regard to this clonotype: The CDR3 end shows no conserved phenylalanine or tryptophan, and so a read error is likely. The V and J genes are TRBV29-1 and TRBJ2-1, with 7 bases aligning to TRBD2. The CDR3 runs 17 residues. Germline V gives CDR1 SQVTM, CDR2 ANQGSEA. V trimming: 4 bases; J trimming: 0 bases; junction bases outside the gene matches: 12. CDR3 DNA: TGCAGCGTTGTCTACCGTAGGGGACTAAGCTCCTACAATGAGCAGTTCTCC. Protein product: CSVVYRRGLSSYNEQFS.

A remark on this clonotype: The junction shows a germline mismatch at one end, possibly a read error. In DNA, the CDR3 is TGTGCCATCAGTGACGGGGTTAGCGACACAGATACGCAGTATTTT. Amino acid sequence: CAISDGVSDTDTQYF. This chain links TRBV28 with TRBJ2-3; weak D call: TRBD2 (5 bases). The germline V gene has CDR1 MDHEN and CDR2 SYDVKM. The CDR3 has 15 residues.